The T cell receptor beta chain described here comes from a study of blood T cell repertoires in COVID-19. Whole-study context: Donors in the United States, Italy and Spain gave samples during acute or convalescent COVID-19. PBMCs, B-cell-depleted T cells, or T cells were the source of the cDNA or gDNA that made up the material.

Original processing notes: Using reference gene primer amplification, nucleated cell counts were estimated. Assay used: immunoSEQ multiplex PCR; TCRdb lists only in-frame clones, some missing. V, J and clone size were drawn from that table, and D and trimming were deduced from the DNA. This sample has just under 150,000 clones; approximately 87% occur once, and the top ten carry over 35%. The germline CDR1 and CDR2 sequences are SGHTA and FQGNSA. This CDR3 is built from 14 residues. After removal of 3 bases from V and 2 bases from J, the junction contained 0 bases not matched to a gene. With regard to this clone: This CDR3 is also generated by other DNA sequences in the sample.

The source material was peripheral blood. This chain uses TRBV7-2 with TRBJ1-2, with 10 bases lining up with TRBD1. The TCR comes from a man between 45 and 60 years old who had recovered from COVID-19. The CDR3 protein is CASSLGQGNYGYTF. Written as DNA, the CDR3 is TGTGCCAGCAGCTTGGGACAGGGGAACTATGGCTACACCTTC.